This TCR beta chain was profiled in a study of blood T cell repertoires in COVID-19. This clone has just one count. At one end, the junction sequence differs from germline, possibly due to a read error. Germline lookup yields CDR1 GTSNPN and CDR2 SVGIG (reference sequence). There are 13 residues in the CDR3. The repertoire was sequenced with immunoSEQ multiplex PCR; TCRdb's copy has only in-frame clones and lacks some. The table records more than 85,000 clones, 70% to 85% of them present only once. Sequencing was carried out using peripheral blood. V is TRBV30 and J is TRBJ2-7; TRBD2 aligns across 16 bases. The source is a man in his 70s with acute or convalescent COVID-19. The CDR3 sequence is CAWSRGTSGRDIF. CDR3 sequence (DNA): TGTGCCTGGTCAAGAGGGACTAGCGGGAGGGACATCTTC.